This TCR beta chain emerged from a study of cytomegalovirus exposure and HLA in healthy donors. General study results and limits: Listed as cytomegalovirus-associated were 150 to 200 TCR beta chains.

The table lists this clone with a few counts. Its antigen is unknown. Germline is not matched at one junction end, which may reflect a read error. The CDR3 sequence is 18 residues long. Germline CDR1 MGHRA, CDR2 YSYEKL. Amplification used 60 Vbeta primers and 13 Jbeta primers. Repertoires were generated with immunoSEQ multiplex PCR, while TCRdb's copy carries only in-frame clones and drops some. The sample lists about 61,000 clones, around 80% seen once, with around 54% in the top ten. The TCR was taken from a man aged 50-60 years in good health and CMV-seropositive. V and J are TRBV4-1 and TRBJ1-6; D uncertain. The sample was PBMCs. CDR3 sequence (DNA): TGCGCCAGCAGCCAAGGGTTTTTCAGGCACCCGCCGAATTCACCCCTCAACTTT. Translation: CASSQGFFRHPPNSPLNF.